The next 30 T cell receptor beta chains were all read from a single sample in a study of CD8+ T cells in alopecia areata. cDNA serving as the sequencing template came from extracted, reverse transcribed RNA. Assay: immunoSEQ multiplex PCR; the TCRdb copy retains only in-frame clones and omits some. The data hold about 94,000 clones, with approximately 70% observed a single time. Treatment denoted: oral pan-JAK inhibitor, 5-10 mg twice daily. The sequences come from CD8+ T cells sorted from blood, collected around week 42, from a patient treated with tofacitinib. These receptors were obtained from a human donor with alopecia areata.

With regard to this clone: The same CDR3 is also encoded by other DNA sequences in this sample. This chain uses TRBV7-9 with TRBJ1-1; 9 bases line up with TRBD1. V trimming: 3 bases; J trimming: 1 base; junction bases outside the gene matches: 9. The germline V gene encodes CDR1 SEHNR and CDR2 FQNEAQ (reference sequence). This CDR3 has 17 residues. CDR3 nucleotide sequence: TGTGCCAGCAGCTTCGTTACAGGGGGCGTGGGGAACACTGAAGCTTTCTTT. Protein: CASSFVTGGVGNTEAFF.

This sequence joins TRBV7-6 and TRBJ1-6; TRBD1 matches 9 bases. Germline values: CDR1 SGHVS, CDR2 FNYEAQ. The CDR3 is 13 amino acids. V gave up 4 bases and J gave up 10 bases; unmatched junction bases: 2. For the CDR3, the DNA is TGTGCCAGCAGCTCCGGACAGGGGTCACCCCTCCACTTT. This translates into CASSSGQGSPLHF.

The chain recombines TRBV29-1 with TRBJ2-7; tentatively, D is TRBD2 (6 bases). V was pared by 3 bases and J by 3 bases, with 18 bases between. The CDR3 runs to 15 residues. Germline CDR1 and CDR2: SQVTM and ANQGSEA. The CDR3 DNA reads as TGCAGCGTTGATATCTTCGGGGGAAATGACTACGAGCAGTACTTC. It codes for CSVDIFGGNDYEQYF.

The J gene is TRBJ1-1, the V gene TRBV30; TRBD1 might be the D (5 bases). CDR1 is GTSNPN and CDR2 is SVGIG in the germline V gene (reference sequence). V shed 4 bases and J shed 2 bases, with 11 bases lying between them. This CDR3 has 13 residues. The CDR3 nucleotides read TGTGCCTGGAAGCTACAGGCTAACACTGAAGCTTTCTTT. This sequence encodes CAWKLQANTEAFF.

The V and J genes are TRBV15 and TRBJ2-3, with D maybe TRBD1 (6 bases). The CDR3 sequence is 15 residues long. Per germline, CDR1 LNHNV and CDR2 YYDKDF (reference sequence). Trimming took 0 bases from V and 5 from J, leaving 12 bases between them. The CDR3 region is CATSREDSLIDTQYF. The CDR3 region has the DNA TGTGCCACCAGCAGAGAGGACAGTTTAATAGATACGCAGTATTTT.

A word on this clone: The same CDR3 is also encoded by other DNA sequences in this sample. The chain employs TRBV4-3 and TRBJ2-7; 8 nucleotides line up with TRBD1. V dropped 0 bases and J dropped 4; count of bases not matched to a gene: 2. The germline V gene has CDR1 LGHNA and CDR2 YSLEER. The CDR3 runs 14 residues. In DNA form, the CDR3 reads TGCGCCAGCAGCCAAGACAGGGGGCGTTACGAGCAGTACTTC. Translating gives CASSQDRGRYEQYF.

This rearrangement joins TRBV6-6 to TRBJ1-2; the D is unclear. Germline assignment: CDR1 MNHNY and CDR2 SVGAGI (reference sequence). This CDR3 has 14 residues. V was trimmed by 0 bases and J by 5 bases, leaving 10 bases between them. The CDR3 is CASSYSVQPYGYTF. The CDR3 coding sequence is TGTGCCAGCAGTTACTCGGTACAGCCTTATGGCTACACCTTC.

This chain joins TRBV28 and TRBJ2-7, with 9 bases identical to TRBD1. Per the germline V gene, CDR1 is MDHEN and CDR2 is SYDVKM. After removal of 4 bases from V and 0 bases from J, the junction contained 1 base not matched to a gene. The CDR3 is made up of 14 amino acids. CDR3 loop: CASSSTGGSYEQYF. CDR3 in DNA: TGTGCCAGCAGTTCGACAGGGGGCTCCTACGAGCAGTACTTC.

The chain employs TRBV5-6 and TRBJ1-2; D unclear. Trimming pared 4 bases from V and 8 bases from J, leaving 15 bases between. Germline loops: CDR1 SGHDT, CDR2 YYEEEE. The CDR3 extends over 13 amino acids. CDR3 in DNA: TGTGCCAGCAGCCCCTCTTATTCGTCGGGCTACACCTTC. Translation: CASSPSYSSGYTF.

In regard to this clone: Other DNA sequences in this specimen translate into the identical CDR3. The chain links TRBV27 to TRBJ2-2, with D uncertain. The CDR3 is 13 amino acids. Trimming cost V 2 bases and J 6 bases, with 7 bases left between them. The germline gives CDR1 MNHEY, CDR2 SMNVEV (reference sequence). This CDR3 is CASSLRGAGELFF. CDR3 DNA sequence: TGTGCCAGCAGTTTACGTGGCGCCGGGGAGCTGTTTTTT.

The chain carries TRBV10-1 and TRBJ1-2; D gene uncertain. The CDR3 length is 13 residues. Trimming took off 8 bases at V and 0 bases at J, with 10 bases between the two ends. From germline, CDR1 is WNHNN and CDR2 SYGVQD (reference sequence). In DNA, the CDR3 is TGCGCCAGCGCCCAGGATCCTAACTATGGCTACACCTTC. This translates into CASAQDPNYGYTF.

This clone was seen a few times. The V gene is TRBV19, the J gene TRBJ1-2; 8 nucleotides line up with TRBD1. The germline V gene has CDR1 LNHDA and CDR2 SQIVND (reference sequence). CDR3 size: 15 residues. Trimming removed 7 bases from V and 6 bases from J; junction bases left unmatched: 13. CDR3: CASNSPADRVDGYTF. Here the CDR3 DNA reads TGTGCCAGTAACTCACCCGCGGACAGGGTGGATGGCTACACCTTC. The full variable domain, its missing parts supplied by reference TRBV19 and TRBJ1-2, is DGGITQSPKYLFRKEGQNVTLSCEQNLNHDAMYWYRQDPGQGLRLIYYSQIVNDFQKGDIAEGYSVSREKKESFPLTVTSAQKNPTAFYLCASNSPADRVDGYTFGSGTRLTVV.

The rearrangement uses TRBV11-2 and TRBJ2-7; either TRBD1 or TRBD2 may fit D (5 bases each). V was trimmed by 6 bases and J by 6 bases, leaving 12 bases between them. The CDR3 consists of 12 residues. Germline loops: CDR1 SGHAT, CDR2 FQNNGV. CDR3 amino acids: CASREGWGEQYF. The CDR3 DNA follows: TGTGCCAGCAGAGAGGGGTGGGGCGAGCAGTACTTC.

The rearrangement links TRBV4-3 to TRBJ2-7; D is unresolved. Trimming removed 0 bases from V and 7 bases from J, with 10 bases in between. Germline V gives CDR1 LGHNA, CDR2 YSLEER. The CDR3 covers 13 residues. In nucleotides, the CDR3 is TGCGCCAGCAGCCAAGAAGGTGGCCGTGAGCAGTACTTC. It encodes CASSQEGGREQYF.

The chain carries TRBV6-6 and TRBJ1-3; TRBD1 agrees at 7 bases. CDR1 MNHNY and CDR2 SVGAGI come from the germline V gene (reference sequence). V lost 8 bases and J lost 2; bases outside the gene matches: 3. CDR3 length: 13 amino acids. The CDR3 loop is CASWDSTGNTIYF. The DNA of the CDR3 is TGTGCCAGCTGGGACAGTACTGGAAACACCATATATTTT.

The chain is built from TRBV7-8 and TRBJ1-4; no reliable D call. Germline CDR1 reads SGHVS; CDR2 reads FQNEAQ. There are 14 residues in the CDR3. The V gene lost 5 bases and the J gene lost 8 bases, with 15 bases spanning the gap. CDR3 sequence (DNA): TGTGCCAGCAGCCCCGACGGAGGGAGAGAAAAACTGTTTTTT. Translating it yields CASSPDGGREKLFF.

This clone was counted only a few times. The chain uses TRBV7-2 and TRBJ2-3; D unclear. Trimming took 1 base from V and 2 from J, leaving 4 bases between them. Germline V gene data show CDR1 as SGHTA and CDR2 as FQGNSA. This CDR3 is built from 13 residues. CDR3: CASSLGLTDTQYF. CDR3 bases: TGTGCCAGCAGCTTAGGGCTCACAGATACGCAGTATTTT. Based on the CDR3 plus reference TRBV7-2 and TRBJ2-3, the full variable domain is GAGVSQSPSNKVTEKGKDVELRCDPISGHTALYWYRQSLGQGLEFLIYFQGNSAPDKSGLPSDRFSAERTGGSVSTLTIQRTQQEDSAVYLCASSLGLTDTQYFGPGTRLTVL.

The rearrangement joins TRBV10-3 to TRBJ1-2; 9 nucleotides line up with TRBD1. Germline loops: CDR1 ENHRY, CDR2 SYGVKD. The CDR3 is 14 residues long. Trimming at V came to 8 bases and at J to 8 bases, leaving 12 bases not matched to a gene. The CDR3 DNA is TGTGCCATCCGGGGACAGGGAGGAGGAGGAGGCTACACCTTC. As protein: CAIRGQGGGGGYTF.

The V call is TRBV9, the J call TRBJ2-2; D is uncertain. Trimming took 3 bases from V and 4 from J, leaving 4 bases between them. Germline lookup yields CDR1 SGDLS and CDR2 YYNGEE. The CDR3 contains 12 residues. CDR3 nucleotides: TGTGCCAGCAGCGCGACCACCGGGGAGCTGTTTTTT. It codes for CASSATTGELFF.

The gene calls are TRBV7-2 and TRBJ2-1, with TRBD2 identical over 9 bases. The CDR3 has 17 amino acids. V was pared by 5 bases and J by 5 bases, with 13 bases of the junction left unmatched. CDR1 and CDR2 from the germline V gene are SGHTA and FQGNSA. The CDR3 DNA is TGTGCCAGCAGCACCACCCCCGGGACTAGCCTGAACAATGAGCAGTTCTTC. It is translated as CASSTTPGTSLNNEQFF.

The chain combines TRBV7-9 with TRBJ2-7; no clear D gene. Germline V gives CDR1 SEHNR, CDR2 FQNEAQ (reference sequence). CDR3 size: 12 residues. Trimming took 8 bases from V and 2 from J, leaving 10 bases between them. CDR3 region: CASAASAYEQYF. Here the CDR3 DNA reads TGTGCCAGCGCGGCATCAGCCTACGAGCAGTACTTC.

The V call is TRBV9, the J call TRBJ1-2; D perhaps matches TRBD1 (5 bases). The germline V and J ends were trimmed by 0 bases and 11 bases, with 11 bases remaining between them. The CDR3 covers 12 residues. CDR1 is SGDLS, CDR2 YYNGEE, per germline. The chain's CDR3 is CASSVATQGYTF. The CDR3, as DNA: TGTGCCAGCAGCGTAGCTACTCAGGGATACACCTTC.

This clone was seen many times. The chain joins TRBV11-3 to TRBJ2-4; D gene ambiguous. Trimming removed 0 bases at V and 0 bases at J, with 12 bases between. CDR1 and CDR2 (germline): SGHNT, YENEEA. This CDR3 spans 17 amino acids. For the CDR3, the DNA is TGTGCCAGCAGCTTAGACTCAGGAAGTGGAGCCAAAAACATTCAGTACTTC. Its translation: CASSLDSGSGAKNIQYF.

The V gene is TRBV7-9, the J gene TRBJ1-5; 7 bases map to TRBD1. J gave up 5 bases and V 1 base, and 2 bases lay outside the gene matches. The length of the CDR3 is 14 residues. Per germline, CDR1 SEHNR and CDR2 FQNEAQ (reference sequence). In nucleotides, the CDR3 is TGTGCCAGCAGCTTAGGACAGGGAGATCAGCCCCAGCATTTT. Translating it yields CASSLGQGDQPQHF.

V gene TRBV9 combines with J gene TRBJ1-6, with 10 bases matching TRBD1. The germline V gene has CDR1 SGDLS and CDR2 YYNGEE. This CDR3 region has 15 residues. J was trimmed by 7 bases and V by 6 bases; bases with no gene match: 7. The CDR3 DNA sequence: TGTGCCAGCACCCGGGACAGGGGTACAAATTCACCCCTCCACTTT. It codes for CASTRDRGTNSPLHF.

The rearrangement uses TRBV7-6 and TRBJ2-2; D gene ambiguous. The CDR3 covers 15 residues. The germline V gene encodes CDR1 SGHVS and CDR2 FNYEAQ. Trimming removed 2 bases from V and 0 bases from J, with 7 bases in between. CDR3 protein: CASSLKDANTGELFF. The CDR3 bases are TGTGCCAGCAGCTTAAAGGACGCGAACACCGGGGAGCTGTTTTTT.

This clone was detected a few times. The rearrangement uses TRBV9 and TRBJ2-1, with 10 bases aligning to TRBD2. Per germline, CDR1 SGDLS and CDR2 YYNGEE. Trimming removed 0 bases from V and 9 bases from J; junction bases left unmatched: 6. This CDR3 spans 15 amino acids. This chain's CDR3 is CASSVGTSGGGEQFF. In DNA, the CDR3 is TGTGCCAGCAGCGTAGGGACTAGCGGAGGTGGTGAGCAGTTCTTC.

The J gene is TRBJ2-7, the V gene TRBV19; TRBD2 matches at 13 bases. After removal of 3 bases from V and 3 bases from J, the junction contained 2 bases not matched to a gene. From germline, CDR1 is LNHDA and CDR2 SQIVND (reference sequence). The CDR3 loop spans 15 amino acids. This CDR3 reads CASSIGLAGDYEQYF. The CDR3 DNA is TGTGCCAGTAGTATCGGACTAGCGGGGGACTACGAGCAGTACTTC.

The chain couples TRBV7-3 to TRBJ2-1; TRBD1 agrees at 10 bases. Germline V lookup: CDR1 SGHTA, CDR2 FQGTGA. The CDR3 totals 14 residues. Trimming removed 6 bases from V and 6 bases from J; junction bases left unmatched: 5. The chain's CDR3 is CASSSGTGVNEQFF. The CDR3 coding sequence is TGTGCCAGCAGTTCCGGGACAGGGGTCAATGAGCAGTTCTTC.

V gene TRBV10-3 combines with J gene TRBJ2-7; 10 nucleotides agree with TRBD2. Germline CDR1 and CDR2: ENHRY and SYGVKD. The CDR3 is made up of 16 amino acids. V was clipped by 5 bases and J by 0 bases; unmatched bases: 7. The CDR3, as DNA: TGTGCCATCAGTAAAACTAGCGGGGAAAGCTCCTACGAGCAGTACTTC. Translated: CAISKTSGESSYEQYF.